The source of this T cell receptor beta chain is a study of cytomegalovirus exposure and HLA in healthy donors. This clone was seen only a few times. Its antigen is currently unknown. The study, taken as a whole, reports: An analysis done earlier found most TCR beta V segments productive about 87% or about 30% of the time.

Germline V gene lookup returns CDR1 MDHEN and CDR2 SYDVKM. V was pared by 4 bases and J by 7 bases, with 8 bases of the junction left unmatched. The CDR3 has 15 residues. Researchers ran the PCR with 60 Vbeta and 13 Jbeta primers. Sequencing was performed with immunoSEQ multiplex PCR; in TCRdb, only in-frame clones are kept and a portion is missing. The table has 93,000 or so clones, approximately 73% seen once; the top ten hold about 9.3%. The V gene is TRBV28, the J gene TRBJ2-1; 9 bases map to TRBD2. Source material: PBMCs. The sequence was obtained from a woman in her late teens or twenties in good health and CMV-seropositive. The CDR3 spells CASSSLTSGWNEQFF. The DNA of the CDR3 is TGTGCCAGCAGTTCCCTTACTAGCGGGTGGAATGAGCAGTTCTTC.